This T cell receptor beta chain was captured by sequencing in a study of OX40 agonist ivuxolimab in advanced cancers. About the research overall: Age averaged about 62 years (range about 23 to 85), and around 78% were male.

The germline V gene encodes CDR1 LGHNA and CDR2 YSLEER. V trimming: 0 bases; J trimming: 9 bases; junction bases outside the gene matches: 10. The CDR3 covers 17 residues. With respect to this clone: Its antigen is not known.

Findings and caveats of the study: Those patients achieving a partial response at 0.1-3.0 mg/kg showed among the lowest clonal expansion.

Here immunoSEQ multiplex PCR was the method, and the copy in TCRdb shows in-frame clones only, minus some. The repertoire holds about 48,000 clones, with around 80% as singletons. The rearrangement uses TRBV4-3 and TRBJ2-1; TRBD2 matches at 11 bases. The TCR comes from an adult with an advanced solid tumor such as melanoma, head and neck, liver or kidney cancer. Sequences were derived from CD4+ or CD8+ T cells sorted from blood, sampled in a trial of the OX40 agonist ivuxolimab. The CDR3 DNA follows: TGCGCCAGCAGCCAAGATTCGCGGCTAGCGGGAGGAGGTGAGCAGTTCTTC. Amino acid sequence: CASSQDSRLAGGGEQFF.